This TCR beta chain stems from a study of T cells in Graves' hyperthyroidism and ophthalmopathy. TCR beta CDR3 regions were amplified from RNA. RT-PCR in the first round (using the HTBI primer set) targeted the TCR CDR3. TCRdb itself ran the multiplex PCR reads through MiXCR, one entry per CDR3 protein. There are 480,000 or so distinct CDR3 sequences in the sample; approximately 48% occur only once, and about two fifths lies in the top ten. Diagnostic assessment was based on clinical symptoms, serum thyroxine and TRAb, thyroid ultrasound and orbital computed tomography. This clonotype was observed at least ten times. Its antigen is currently unknown. CDR1 is ENHRY, CDR2 SYGVKD, per germline. The CDR3 runs 17 residues. Trimming shortened V by 0 bases and J by 3 bases, and 17 bases separated the two germline ends. The study's findings and limits: Blood held most thyroid clonotypes expanded above 0.001 frequency. Ophthalmopathy prediction by the model preceded onset by a median about 6 months.

The origin of this receptor is an adult woman with Graves' disease, either hyperthyroidism or ophthalmopathy (not recorded which). The specimen sequenced was peripheral blood or thyroid tissue (not recorded which). The rearrangement links TRBV10-3 to TRBJ1-2; D remains ambiguous. In DNA form, the CDR3 reads TGTGCCATCAGTGAGTCATTAGGGCCCGGGTTGCACTATGGCTACACCTTC. Translating gives CAISESLGPGLHYGYTF.